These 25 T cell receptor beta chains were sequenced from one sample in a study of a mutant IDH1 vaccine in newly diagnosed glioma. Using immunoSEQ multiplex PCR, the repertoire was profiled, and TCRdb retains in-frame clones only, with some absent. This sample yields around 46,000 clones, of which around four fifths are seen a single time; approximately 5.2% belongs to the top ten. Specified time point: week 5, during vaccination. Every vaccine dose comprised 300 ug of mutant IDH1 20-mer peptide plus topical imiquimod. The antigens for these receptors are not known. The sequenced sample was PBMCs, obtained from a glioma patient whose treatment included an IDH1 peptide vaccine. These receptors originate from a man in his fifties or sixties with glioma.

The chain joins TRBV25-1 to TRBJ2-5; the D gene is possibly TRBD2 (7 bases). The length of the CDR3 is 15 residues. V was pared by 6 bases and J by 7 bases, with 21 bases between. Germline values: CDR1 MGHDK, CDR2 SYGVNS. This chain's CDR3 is CASSAGGGRGGTQYF. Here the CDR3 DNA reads TGTGCCAGCAGCGCTGGGGGGGGGCGCGGGGGGACCCAGTACTTC.

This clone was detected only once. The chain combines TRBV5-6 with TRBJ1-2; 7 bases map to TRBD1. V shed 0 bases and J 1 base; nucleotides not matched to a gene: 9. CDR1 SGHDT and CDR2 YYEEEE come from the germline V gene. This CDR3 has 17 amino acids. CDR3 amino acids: CASSLGVGGVVNYGYTF. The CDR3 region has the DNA TGTGCCAGCAGCTTGGGAGTAGGGGGCGTTGTTAACTATGGCTACACCTTC.

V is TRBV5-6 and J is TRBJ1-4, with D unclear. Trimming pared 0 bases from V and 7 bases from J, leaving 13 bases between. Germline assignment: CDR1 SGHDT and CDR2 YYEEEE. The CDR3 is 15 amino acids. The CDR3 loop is CASSLEGRMGEKLFF. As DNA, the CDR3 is TGTGCCAGCAGCTTGGAGGGCAGGATGGGTGAAAAACTGTTTTTT.

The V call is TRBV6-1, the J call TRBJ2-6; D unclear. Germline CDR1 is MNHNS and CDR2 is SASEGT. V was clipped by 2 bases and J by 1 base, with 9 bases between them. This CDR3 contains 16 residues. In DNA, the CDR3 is TGTGCCAGCAGTGAAATGTTGGGGTCTGGGGCCAACGTCCTGACTTTC. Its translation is CASSEMLGSGANVLTF.

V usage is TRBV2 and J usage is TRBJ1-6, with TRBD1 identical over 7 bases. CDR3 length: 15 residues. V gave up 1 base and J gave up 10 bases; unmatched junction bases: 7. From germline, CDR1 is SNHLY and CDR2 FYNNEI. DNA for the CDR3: TGTGCCAGCAGTGAAGGGCAGGGGGTGCGGTCACCCCTCCACTTT. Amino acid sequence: CASSEGQGVRSPLHF.

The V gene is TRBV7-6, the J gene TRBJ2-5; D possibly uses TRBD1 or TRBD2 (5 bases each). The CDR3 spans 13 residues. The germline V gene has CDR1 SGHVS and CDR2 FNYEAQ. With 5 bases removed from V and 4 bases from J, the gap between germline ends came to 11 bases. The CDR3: CASSPWDGETQYF. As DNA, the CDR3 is TGTGCCAGCAGCCCCTGGGACGGAGAGACCCAGTACTTC.

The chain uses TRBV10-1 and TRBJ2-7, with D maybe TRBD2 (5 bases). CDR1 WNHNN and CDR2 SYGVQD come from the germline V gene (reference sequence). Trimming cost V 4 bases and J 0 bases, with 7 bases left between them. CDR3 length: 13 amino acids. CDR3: CASSVGDSYEQYF. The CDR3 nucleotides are TGCGCCAGCAGTGTCGGGGACTCCTACGAGCAGTACTTC.

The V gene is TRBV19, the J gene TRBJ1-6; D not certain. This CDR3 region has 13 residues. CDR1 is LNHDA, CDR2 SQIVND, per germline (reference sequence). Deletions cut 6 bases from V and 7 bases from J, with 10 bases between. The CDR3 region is CASRPRTNSPLHF. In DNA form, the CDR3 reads TGTGCCAGTAGACCTCGGACCAATTCACCCCTCCACTTT.

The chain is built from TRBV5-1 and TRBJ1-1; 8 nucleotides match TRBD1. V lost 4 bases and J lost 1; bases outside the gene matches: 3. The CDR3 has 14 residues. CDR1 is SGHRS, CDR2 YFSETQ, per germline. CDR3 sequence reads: CASSEQGGNTEAFF. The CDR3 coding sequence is TGCGCCAGCAGCGAACAGGGGGGGAACACTGAAGCTTTCTTT. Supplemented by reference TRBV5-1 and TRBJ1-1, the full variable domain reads KAGVTQTPRYLIKTRGQQVTLSCSPISGHRSVSWYQQTPGQGLQFLFEYFSETQRNKGNFPGRFSGRQFSNSRSEMNVSTLELGDSALYLCASSEQGGNTEAFFGQGTRLTVV.

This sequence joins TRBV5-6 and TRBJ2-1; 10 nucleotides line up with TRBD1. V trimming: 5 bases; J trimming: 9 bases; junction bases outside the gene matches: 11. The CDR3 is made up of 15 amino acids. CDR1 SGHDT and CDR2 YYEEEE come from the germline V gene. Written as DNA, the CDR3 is TGTGCCAGCAGTTTGATCGGGACAGGGGCAACTGAGCAGTTCTTC. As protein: CASSLIGTGATEQFF.

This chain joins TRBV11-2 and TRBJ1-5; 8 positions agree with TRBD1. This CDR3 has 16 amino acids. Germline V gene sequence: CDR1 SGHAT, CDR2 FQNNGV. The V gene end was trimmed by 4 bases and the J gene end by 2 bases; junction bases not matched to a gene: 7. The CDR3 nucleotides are TGTGCCAGCAGCTCAGGACAGGGCGAGGGCAATCAGCCCCAGCATTTT. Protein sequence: CASSSGQGEGNQPQHF.

CDR3 region: CASLRGRSYEQYF. The CDR3 DNA sequence: TGTGCCTCCCTCAGGGGGCGCTCCTACGAGCAGTACTTC. The rearrangement links TRBV30 to TRBJ2-7; 8 positions agree with TRBD1. V gave up 7 bases and J gave up 0 bases; unmatched junction bases: 5. The germline V gene has CDR1 GTSNPN and CDR2 SVGIG (reference sequence). The CDR3 totals 13 residues.

The CDR3 sequence: CASSEGGSQETQYF. The CDR3 DNA reads TGTGCCAGCAGTGAAGGGGGCAGCCAAGAGACCCAGTACTTC. This chain links TRBV6-1 with TRBJ2-5, with a possible D match to TRBD1 (5 bases). Germline V gene data show CDR1 as MNHNS and CDR2 as SASEGT. The CDR3 contains 14 residues. V was clipped by 1 base and J by 1 base, with 7 bases between them.

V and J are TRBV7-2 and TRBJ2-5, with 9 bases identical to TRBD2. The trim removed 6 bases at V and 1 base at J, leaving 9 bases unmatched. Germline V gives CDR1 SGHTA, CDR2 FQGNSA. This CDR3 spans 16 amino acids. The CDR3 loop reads CASRRKGRGGQETQYF. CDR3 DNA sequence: TGTGCCAGCAGGCGAAAGGGGCGGGGGGGCCAAGAGACCCAGTACTTC. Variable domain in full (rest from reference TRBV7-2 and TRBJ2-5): GAGVSQSPSNKVTEKGKDVELRCDPISGHTALYWYRQSLGQGLEFLIYFQGNSAPDKSGLPSDRFSAERTGGSVSTLTIQRTQQEDSAVYLCASRRKGRGGQETQYFGPGTRLLVL.

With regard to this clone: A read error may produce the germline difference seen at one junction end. DNA of the CDR3: TGTGCTAGCAGCCCAGGACAGGGGGAGGTCGAGCAGTACTTC. Protein product: CASSPGQGEVEQYF. The chain is built from TRBV7-7 and TRBJ2-7, with 10 bases identical to TRBD1. The CDR3 has 14 amino acids. Germline CDR1 and CDR2: SSHAT and FNYEAQ (reference sequence).

In DNA, the CDR3 is TGTGCCATTCAAGATGGGACAGGGGGCCTAGGTGAGCAGTTCTTC. It yields the protein CAIQDGTGGLGEQFF. This chain joins TRBV27 and TRBJ2-1, with 12 bases matching TRBD1. The length of the CDR3 is 15 residues. CDR1 is MNHEY and CDR2 is SMNVEV in the germline V gene (reference sequence). The V gene end was trimmed by 10 bases and the J gene end by 9 bases; junction bases not matched to a gene: 13.

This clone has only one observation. CDR3 sequence: CSARTGGGYTF. DNA for the CDR3: TGCAGCGCCCGGACAGGGGGTGGCTACACCTTC. This chain links TRBV29-1 with TRBJ1-2, with 10 bases lining up with TRBD1. The length of the CDR3 is 11 residues. The V gene's germline CDR1 is SQVTM and CDR2 ANQGSEA. The V and J ends lost 7 bases and 7 bases, in that order; junction bases with no gene match: 3.

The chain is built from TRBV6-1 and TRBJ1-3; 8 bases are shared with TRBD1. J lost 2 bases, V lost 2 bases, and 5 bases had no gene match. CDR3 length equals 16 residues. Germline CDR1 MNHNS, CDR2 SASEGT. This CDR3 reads CASSERGTGTGNTIYF. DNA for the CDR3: TGTGCCAGCAGTGAAAGGGGGACAGGCACTGGAAACACCATATATTTT.

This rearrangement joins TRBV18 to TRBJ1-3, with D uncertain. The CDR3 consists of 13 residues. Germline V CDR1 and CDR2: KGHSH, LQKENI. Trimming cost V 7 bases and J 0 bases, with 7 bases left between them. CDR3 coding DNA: TGTGCCAGCTTTGCGAGCTCTGGAAACACCATATATTTT. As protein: CASFASSGNTIYF.

CDR3 region: CASSPISGGFSYEQYF. The CDR3 DNA follows: TGTGCCAGCAGCCCAATTAGCGGGGGTTTCTCCTACGAGCAGTACTTC. The rearrangement uses TRBV7-6 and TRBJ2-7; 9 bases align to TRBD2. Germline values: CDR1 SGHVS, CDR2 FNYEAQ. The CDR3 covers 16 residues. Unmatched junction bases numbered 8, after V lost 5 bases and J lost 0 bases.

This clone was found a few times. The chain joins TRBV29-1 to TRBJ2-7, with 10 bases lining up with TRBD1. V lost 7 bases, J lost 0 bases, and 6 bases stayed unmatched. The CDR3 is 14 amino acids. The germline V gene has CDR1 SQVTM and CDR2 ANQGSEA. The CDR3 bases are TGCAGCGGACAGGGGGCGGGAGGCTCCTACGAGCAGTACTTC. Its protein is CSGQGAGGSYEQYF.

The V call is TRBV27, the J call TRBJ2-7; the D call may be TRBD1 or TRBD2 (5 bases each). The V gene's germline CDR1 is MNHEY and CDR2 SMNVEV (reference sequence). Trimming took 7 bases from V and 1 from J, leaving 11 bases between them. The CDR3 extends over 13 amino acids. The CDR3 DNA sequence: TGTGCCAGCACGGGACCGCGATCCTACGAGCAGTACTTC. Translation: CASTGPRSYEQYF.

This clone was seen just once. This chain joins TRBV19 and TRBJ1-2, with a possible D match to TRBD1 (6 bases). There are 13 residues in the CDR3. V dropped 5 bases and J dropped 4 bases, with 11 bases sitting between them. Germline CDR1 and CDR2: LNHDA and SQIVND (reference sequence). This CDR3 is CASSEDRFYGYTF. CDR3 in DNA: TGTGCCAGTAGTGAAGACAGGTTCTATGGCTACACCTTC.

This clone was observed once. For the CDR3, the DNA is TGTGCCTGGAGTACATTGACCCCCCGGACAGGGGCCGAGCAGTACTTC. Its translation: CAWSTLTPRTGAEQYF. V gene TRBV30 combines with J gene TRBJ2-7; 9 bases are a match to TRBD1. CDR3 length: 16 amino acids. The germline V gene encodes CDR1 GTSNPN and CDR2 SVGIG (reference sequence). Trimming removed 2 bases from V and 6 bases from J; junction bases left unmatched: 14.

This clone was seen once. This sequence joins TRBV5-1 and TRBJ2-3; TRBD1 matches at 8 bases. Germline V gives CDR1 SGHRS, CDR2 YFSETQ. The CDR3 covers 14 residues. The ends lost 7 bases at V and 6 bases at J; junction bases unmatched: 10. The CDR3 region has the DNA TGCGCCAGCGCTCCCCAGGGGGCTAGGGATACGCAGTATTTT. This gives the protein CASAPQGARDTQYF.